The rows below give T cell receptor beta chains drawn from one sample of a study of CD8 T cells in ankylosing spondylitis. TCRdb recomputed calls from the 5' RACE reads with MiXCR, one row per CDR3 protein. The table lists around 140,000 distinct CDR3 sequences, roughly 10% of them singletons. Sequenced: blood, either unsorted or a sorted T cell fraction (not recorded which). These receptors all stem from a female donor with ankylosing spondylitis or in good health (not recorded which). Each CDR3 is given with its conserved first and last residue. D genes are given only for firm matches. Only part of the rows carry a size: once, few, many, or a class if the clone is expanded.

CASKEDSSNQPQHF TGCGCCAGCAAGGAGGACAGTAGCAATCAGCCCCAGCATTTT TRBV5-1 . many TRBJ1-5
CASSRTSGRPEYEQYF TGTGCCAGCAGCCGGACTAGCGGGCGCCCCGAGTACGAGCAGTACTTC TRBV7-8 TRBD2 many TRBJ2-7
CSVILAGVETQYF TGCAGTGTTATACTAGCGGGAGTAGAGACCCAGTACTTC TRBV20-1 TRBD2 many TRBJ2-5
CSGGQGNTEAFF TGCAGCGGGGGACAGGGAAACACTGAAGCTTTCTTT TRBV29-1 TRBD1 many TRBJ1-1
CSARGGGTDYEQYF TGCAGTGCTAGAGGAGGAGGGACAGACTACGAGCAGTACTTC TRBV20-1 . many TRBJ2-7
CASRVGQSTGANVLTF TGTGCCAGCAGGGTGGGACAGAGTACTGGGGCCAACGTCCTGACTTTC TRBV27 TRBD1 many TRBJ2-6
CAWSAGTEQFF TGTGCCTGGAGTGCGGGGACAGAGCAGTTCTTC TRBV30 . few TRBJ2-1
CSARSQTGGPVEQYF TGCAGTGCTAGATCCCAAACGGGAGGGCCGGTAGAGCAGTACTTC TRBV20-1 TRBD2 few TRBJ2-7
CASSLGLTDTQYF TGTGCCAGCAGTTTAGGACTCACAGATACGCAGTATTTT TRBV12-3/TRBV12-4 . many TRBJ2-3
CASSSTSYEQYF TGTGCCAGCAGTTCGACCTCCTACGAGCAGTACTTC TRBV28 . many TRBJ2-7
CASSRGRPSYEQYF TGTGCCAGCAGCCGCGGGCGGCCCTCCTACGAGCAGTACTTC TRBV13 . . TRBJ2-7
CASSFFYLGVLQETQYF TGTGCCAGCAGTTTTTTTTATTTAGGCGTGCTCCAAGAGACCCAGTACTTC TRBV12-3/TRBV12-4 . . TRBJ2-5
CSADGSRGDEQFF TGCAGTGCCGATGGCTCCCGGGGGGATGAGCAGTTCTTC TRBV20-1 TRBD2 many TRBJ2-1
CASSPYRADGYTF TGCGCCAGCAGCCCTTACAGGGCGGATGGCTACACCTTC TRBV4-1 . many TRBJ1-2
CASSHRVNSYNEQFF TGTGCCAGCAGCCACCGCGTGAACTCCTACAATGAGCAGTTCTTC TRBV3-1 . many TRBJ2-1
CASSLGDGLFSYGYTF TGCGCCAGCAGCTTGGGGGACGGACTCTTCTCGTATGGCTACACCTTC TRBV5-1 . many TRBJ1-2
CASSFYRNTGELFF TGTGCCAGCAGTTTCTACAGGAACACCGGGGAGCTGTTTTTT TRBV27 . many TRBJ2-2
CASSDHGYYGYTF TGTGCCAGCAGTGACCACGGATACTATGGCTACACCTTC TRBV2 . . TRBJ1-2
CASTYQPVSWANVLTF TGTGCCAGCACCTACCAACCGGTGTCTTGGGCCAACGTCCTGACTTTC TRBV12-3/TRBV12-4 . many TRBJ2-6
CASSRGVRTEAFF TGTGCCAGCAGCCGTGGGGTCCGCACTGAAGCTTTCTTT TRBV23-1 . . TRBJ1-1
CSARDEKRQATGELFF TGCAGTGCTAGAGATGAGAAGCGCCAGGCCACCGGGGAGCTGTTTTTT TRBV20-1 . many TRBJ2-2
CASSLRKPASTDTQYF TGTGCCAGCAGCTTACGGAAACCCGCTAGCACAGATACGCAGTATTTT TRBV7-9 . many TRBJ2-3
CASSPQGNTEAFF TGCGCCAGCAGCCCACAGGGGAACACTGAAGCTTTCTTT TRBV5-1 . many TRBJ1-1
CASSPGQGLGYTF TGTGCCAGCAGTCCGGGACAGGGACTTGGCTACACCTTC TRBV12-3/TRBV12-4 TRBD1 many TRBJ1-2
CASKGYTTYEQYF TGCGCCAGCAAAGGTTACACGACCTACGAGCAGTACTTC TRBV10-2 . many TRBJ2-7
CASQGQGAKNEQFF TGTGCCAGCCAGGGACAGGGGGCAAAAAATGAGCAGTTCTTC TRBV28 TRBD1 many TRBJ2-1
CASSLSWLAGNEQYF TGCGCCAGCAGCTTGTCTTGGCTAGCGGGAAACGAGCAGTACTTC TRBV5-1 TRBD2 many TRBJ2-7
CASTLDNTGELFF TGTGCCAGCACCCTGGACAACACCGGGGAGCTGTTTTTT TRBV6-1 . many TRBJ2-2
CATTGTNSGNTIYF TGTGCCACCACCGGGACCAACTCTGGAAACACCATATATTTT TRBV12-3/TRBV12-4 . many TRBJ1-3
CASSLAGQGAEAFF TGCGCCAGCAGCTTGGCCGGACAGGGGGCTGAAGCTTTCTTT TRBV5-1 TRBD1 many TRBJ1-1
CSYTGTYTYEQYF TGCAGCTACACCGGGACGTATACCTACGAGCAGTACTTC TRBV29-1 . few TRBJ2-7
CASSVGAGGYEQYF TGTGCCAGCAGCGTAGGAGCGGGCGGCTACGAGCAGTACTTC TRBV9 . many TRBJ2-7
CASSPTAGTTEAFF TGTGCCAGCAGCCCAACGGCAGGGACCACTGAAGCTTTCTTT TRBV7-3 . . TRBJ1-1
CASRSPRRSTGELFF TGTGCCAGCAGGTCCCCTCGGCGTAGCACCGGGGAGCTGTTTTTT TRBV28 . few TRBJ2-2
CASSVILDTQYF TGTGCCAGCAGCGTAATCTTAGATACGCAGTATTTT TRBV9 . . TRBJ2-3
CASMTSTSTDTQYF TGTGCCAGTATGACCAGCACTAGCACAGATACGCAGTATTTT TRBV19 . many TRBJ2-3
CAWSGPAGGHNEQFF TGTGCCTGGAGTGGACCGGCGGGGGGACACAATGAGCAGTTCTTC TRBV30 TRBD2 many TRBJ2-1
CASSLRGNTDTQYF TGCGCCAGCAGCTTGAGGGGAAACACAGATACGCAGTATTTT TRBV5-1 . many TRBJ2-3
CASSLVLAGSYEQYF TGCGCCAGCAGCTTGGTTCTAGCGGGATCCTACGAGCAGTACTTC TRBV5-1 TRBD2 few TRBJ2-7
CASSLVTGPYQETQYF TGTGCCAGCAGCTTGGTGACAGGGCCGTACCAAGAGACCCAGTACTTC TRBV5-5 TRBD1 many TRBJ2-5
CASSLNLAEQYF TGTGCCAGCAGCCTTAATCTGGCCGAGCAGTACTTC TRBV7-9 . many TRBJ2-7
CASSLGNPSGGYTF TGTGCCAGCAGCTTAGGGAACCCTTCGGGTGGCTACACCTTC TRBV7-9 . many TRBJ1-2
CASTPRGLAGVPHTDTQYF TGTGCCAGCACCCCGAGGGGACTAGCGGGAGTCCCCCACACAGATACGCAGTATTTT TRBV11-2 TRBD2 many TRBJ2-3
CAWRSPGDLYQETQYF TGTGCCTGGAGGTCCCCGGGGGACCTGTACCAAGAGACCCAGTACTTC TRBV30 . . TRBJ2-5
CAISPRRDPLTDTQYF TGTGCCATCAGCCCCAGACGGGACCCCCTCACAGATACGCAGTATTTT TRBV10-3 . many TRBJ2-3
CASFPVPGGYEQYF TGCGCCAGCTTTCCGGTTCCAGGTGGGTACGAGCAGTACTTC TRBV5-1 . many TRBJ2-7
CASSFAGGITEAFF TGTGCCAGCAGCTTCGCGGGGGGCATCACTGAAGCTTTCTTT TRBV14 . many TRBJ1-1
CSVRQGETQYF TGCAGCGTTCGACAGGGGGAGACCCAGTACTTC TRBV29-1 TRBD1 . TRBJ2-5
CASRTTPTSAETQYF TGTGCCAGCAGAACCACGCCGACTAGCGCAGAGACCCAGTACTTC TRBV6-1 TRBD2 few TRBJ2-5
CASSQGLASVMNEQFF TGCGCCAGCAGCCAGGGACTAGCGAGTGTCATGAATGAGCAGTTCTTC TRBV5-1 TRBD2 many TRBJ2-1
CASSWPGGRAFF TGTGCCAGCAGCTGGCCCGGGGGAAGGGCTTTCTTT TRBV7-8 . many TRBJ1-1
CSALRGYTDTQYF TGCAGTGCGCTTAGGGGGTACACAGATACGCAGTATTTT TRBV20-1 . many TRBJ2-3
CASSPRVGVGYTF TGTGCCAGCAGCCCCCGAGTCGGGGTGGGCTACACCTTC TRBV7-9 . few TRBJ1-2
CASSLNPRDEVNQPQHF TGCGCCAGCAGCTTGAATCCCCGGGACGAAGTCAATCAGCCCCAGCATTTT TRBV5-1 . many TRBJ1-5